These 29 T cell receptor beta chains were sequenced from one sample in a study of CD8 T cells in ankylosing spondylitis. TCRdb ran MiXCR on the 5' RACE reads and lists one entry per CDR3 protein. This sample yields approximately 250,000 distinct CDR3 sequences, of which 30% to 35% are seen a single time; around 4.2% belongs to the top ten. Sample: blood, either unsorted or a sorted T cell fraction (not recorded which). The receptors derive from a male donor with ankylosing spondylitis or in good health (not recorded which).

The CDR3 DNA sequence: TGTGCCAGCAGTTTGCGGGGCCCCTACGAGCAGTACTTC. This gives the protein CASSLRGPYEQYF. V usage is TRBV12-3 or TRBV12-4 and J usage is TRBJ2-7; D possibly corresponds to TRBD2 (6 bases). The CDR3 is 13 residues long. Trimming shortened V by 3 bases and J by 2 bases, and 8 bases separated the two germline ends.

Only a few counts were recorded for this clonotype. This chain connects TRBV20-1 to TRBJ1-1; tentatively, D is TRBD1 (5 bases). From germline, CDR1 is DFQATT and CDR2 SNEGSKA (reference sequence). This CDR3 has 14 amino acids. CDR3: CGGAAGGVNTEAFF. In nucleotides, the CDR3 is TGCGGAGGAGCGGCAGGAGGGGTGAACACTGAAGCTTTCTTT.

The chain couples TRBV12-3 or TRBV12-4 to TRBJ1-4, with no clear D. V was shortened by 3 bases and J by 2 bases, with 7 bases between the two germline ends. The CDR3 consists of 14 residues. CDR3 amino acids: CASSLSDTNEKLFF. DNA for the CDR3: TGTGCCAGCAGTTTGTCGGACACTAATGAAAAACTGTTTTTT.

The chain joins TRBV10-3 to TRBJ2-2, with D uncertain. The CDR3 is 15 amino acids. The V gene lost 6 bases and the J gene lost 5 bases, with 16 bases spanning the gap. Germline CDR1 ENHRY, CDR2 SYGVKD. The CDR3: CAIRSDSRATGELFF. Written as DNA, the CDR3 is TGTGCCATCAGGAGCGACTCAAGGGCAACCGGGGAGCTGTTTTTT.

The chain is built from TRBV7-2 and TRBJ1-2; 7 nucleotides align to TRBD1. The germline V gene has CDR1 SGHTA and CDR2 FQGNSA. The CDR3 is 14 residues long. The J segment lost 3 bases and the V segment lost 5 bases, leaving 6 bases of the junction unmatched. CDR3 region: CASSTRTGDYGYTF. CDR3 in DNA: TGTGCCAGCAGCACCCGGACAGGAGACTATGGCTACACCTTC.

This chain joins TRBV5-1 and TRBJ1-1, with TRBD1 as a possible D gene (5 bases). This CDR3 is 16 amino acids long. Germline CDR1 and CDR2: SGHRS and YFSETQ. V shed 0 bases and J shed 4 bases, with 16 bases lying between them. CDR3 in DNA: TGCGCCAGCAGCTTGGAAGCCCGCCAGGGTGGCACTGAAGCTTTCTTT. The encoded protein is CASSLEARQGGTEAFF.

This clonotype has a handful of counts. This chain links TRBV5-1 with TRBJ2-5; 9 nucleotides align to TRBD2. From germline, CDR1 is SGHRS and CDR2 YFSETQ. After removal of 7 bases from V and 2 bases from J, the junction contained 9 bases not matched to a gene. CDR3 length equals 15 residues. CDR3 protein: CASSFSGGRQETQYF. In nucleotides, the CDR3 is TGCGCCAGCTCGTTTAGCGGGGGACGACAAGAGACCCAGTACTTC.

V is TRBV5-1 and J is TRBJ1-4, with 9 bases identical to TRBD1. The CDR3 sequence is 16 residues long. Germline trimming cut 3 bases from V and 5 bases from J; bases unmatched to any gene: 8. From germline, CDR1 is SGHRS and CDR2 YFSETQ. The CDR3 nucleotides read TGCGCCAGCAGCTCAACCGGGACAGGGCACAATGAAAAACTGTTTTTT. Translation gives CASSSTGTGHNEKLFF.

The chain recombines TRBV20-1 with TRBJ2-3, with 12 bases aligning to TRBD2. Germline assignment: CDR1 DFQATT and CDR2 SNEGSKA (reference sequence). The CDR3 contains 16 residues. Unmatched junction bases numbered 6, after V lost 3 bases and J lost 2 bases. DNA of the CDR3: TGCAGTGCTAGTTCGGGACTAGCGGGCAACACAGATACGCAGTATTTT. Translation gives CSASSGLAGNTDTQYF.

The rearrangement links TRBV4-2 to TRBJ2-7; D remains ambiguous. The CDR3 contains 13 residues. V lost 0 bases and J lost 2, with 5 bases in between. The germline V gene encodes CDR1 LGHNA and CDR2 YNFKEQ. The CDR3 sequence: CASSQDRPYEQYF. The DNA for the CDR3 is TGTGCCAGCAGCCAAGATAGGCCCTACGAGCAGTACTTC.

The sample holds a few counts of this clonotype. The gene calls are TRBV27 and TRBJ2-1; the match to TRBD2 covers 9 bases. In germline, CDR1 is MNHEY, CDR2 SMNVEV (reference sequence). V shed 2 bases and J 4 bases; nucleotides not matched to a gene: 9. The CDR3 extends over 17 amino acids. DNA of the CDR3: TGTGCCAGCAGTTTAGCCAGCGGGGGGCTCATATACAATGAGCAGTTCTTC. Translating gives CASSLASGGLIYNEQFF.

The rearrangement joins TRBV6-2 or TRBV6-3 to TRBJ2-1, with 8 bases matching TRBD2. J gave up 4 bases and V 0 bases, and 5 bases lay outside the gene matches. This CDR3 region has 16 residues. From germline, CDR1 is MNHEY and CDR2 SVGEGT. The CDR3 DNA follows: TGTGCCAGCAGTTACTCCGCTAGCGGGCCTTACAATGAGCAGTTCTTC. This encodes CASSYSASGPYNEQFF.

The chain links TRBV7-9 to TRBJ1-1; 7 bases are shared with TRBD1. Germline CDR1 and CDR2: SEHNR and FQNEAQ (reference sequence). The CDR3 length is 15 residues. V dropped 3 bases and J dropped 7; count of bases not matched to a gene: 11. The CDR3 protein is CASSFARPGGNEAFF. CDR3 coding DNA: TGTGCCAGCAGCTTCGCCAGGCCAGGGGGGAATGAAGCTTTCTTT.

This clonotype was seen a few times. This chain links TRBV20-1 with TRBJ2-2, with unresolved D. V dropped 3 bases and J dropped 1 base, with 9 bases sitting between them. Germline V gene sequence: CDR1 DFQATT, CDR2 SNEGSKA (reference sequence). The CDR3 totals 14 residues. The CDR3, as DNA: TGCAGTGCTAGTGGGCGGATGAACACCGGGGAGCTGTTTTTT. It codes for CSASGRMNTGELFF.

This chain joins TRBV20-1 and TRBJ2-3; D gene ambiguous. Trimming took off 5 bases at V and 1 base at J, with 7 bases between the two ends. The CDR3 has 12 residues. The germline V gene encodes CDR1 DFQATT and CDR2 SNEGSKA (reference sequence). The CDR3 bases are TGCAGTGCTGCCTTCGGCACAGATACGCAGTATTTT. This translates into CSAAFGTDTQYF.

This clonotype showed up just a few times. V gene TRBV29-1 combines with J gene TRBJ2-7, with 9 bases identical to TRBD1. With V trimmed by 0 bases and J by 5 bases, 5 bases remained unmatched. Germline V lookup: CDR1 SQVTM, CDR2 ANQGSEA. The CDR3 has 14 amino acids. This CDR3 reads CSVEDRNRGHEQYF. Here the CDR3 DNA reads TGCAGCGTTGAAGATCGTAACAGGGGGCACGAGCAGTACTTC.

This clonotype was picked up a small number of times. The chain recombines TRBV30 with TRBJ1-2; D is uncertain. The V gene lost 4 bases and the J gene lost 5 bases, with 20 bases spanning the gap. The CDR3 runs to 15 residues. Germline CDR1 is GTSNPN and CDR2 is SVGIG (reference sequence). The CDR3 reads CAWTQPRKDHYGYTF. The CDR3 DNA reads as TGTGCCTGGACCCAACCCCGGAAGGACCATTATGGCTACACCTTC.

This clonotype has more than one count but fewer than ten. DNA for the CDR3: TGTGCCAGCAGCCCCACCGGCCACGAGCAGTACTTC. Protein: CASSPTGHEQYF. The chain uses TRBV14 and TRBJ2-7; D call uncertain. This CDR3 contains 12 residues. Trimming left V 4 bases short and J 5 bases short, with 9 bases between. The germline gives CDR1 SGHDN, CDR2 FVKESK.

There are a few counts of this clonotype. The rearrangement joins TRBV29-1 to TRBJ2-5; 9 positions agree with TRBD1. The CDR3 length is 15 residues. With 2 bases clipped from V and 2 bases from J, the junction kept 6 bases outside the gene matches. The germline gives CDR1 SQVTM, CDR2 ANQGSEA. The CDR3 reads CSVEHRGLPQETQYF. Here the CDR3 DNA reads TGCAGCGTTGAACACAGGGGGCTACCACAAGAGACCCAGTACTTC.

The CDR3 reads CSARDLAGLYNEQFF. CDR3 DNA sequence: TGCAGTGCTAGAGACCTAGCGGGTCTGTACAATGAGCAGTTCTTC. V usage is TRBV20-1 and J usage is TRBJ2-1; TRBD2 matches 8 bases. The germline gives CDR1 DFQATT, CDR2 SNEGSKA (reference sequence). J gave up 4 bases and V 0 bases, and 5 bases lay outside the gene matches. This CDR3 spans 15 amino acids.

V usage is TRBV6-1 and J usage is TRBJ2-3; possibly TRBD2 for D (5 bases). Between the trimmed V and J ends, which lost 1 base and 8 bases, there was a span of 10 bases. Germline CDR1 reads MNHNS; CDR2 reads SASEGT. The CDR3 sequence is 13 residues long. The CDR3 DNA reads as TGTGCCAGCAGTGAAGTTGGAGCGGCTACGCAGTATTTT. It is translated as CASSEVGAATQYF.

The chain couples TRBV5-1 to TRBJ2-7, with D perhaps matching TRBD2 (7 bases). Deletions cut 2 bases from V and 4 bases from J, with 13 bases between. Germline-derived CDR1 and CDR2 are SGHRS and YFSETQ. The CDR3 is 14 amino acids. The CDR3 sequence is CASSFEGGSYEQYF. In nucleotides, the CDR3 is TGCGCCAGCAGCTTCGAGGGGGGGAGTTACGAGCAGTACTTC.

The chain recombines TRBV12-3 or TRBV12-4 with TRBJ1-5; weak D call: TRBD1 (6 bases). This CDR3 contains 16 residues. V was pared by 5 bases and J by 0 bases, with 14 bases between. The CDR3 sequence is CASSPRTAHSNQPQHF. Written as DNA, the CDR3 is TGTGCCAGCAGTCCGCGGACAGCGCATAGCAATCAGCCCCAGCATTTT.

This clonotype appeared a few times. The V call is TRBV28, the J call TRBJ2-7; D is possibly TRBD1 (7 bases). The CDR3 loop spans 15 amino acids. CDR1 and CDR2 from the germline V gene are MDHEN and SYDVKM. V lost 7 bases and J 2 bases, leaving 18 bases between the germline ends. The CDR3 here is CASMFAGQLTYEQYF. The CDR3 DNA reads TGTGCCAGCATGTTTGCGGGACAGCTAACCTACGAGCAGTACTTC. Together with reference TRBV28 and TRBJ2-7, the CDR3 gives the full variable domain: DVKVTQSSRYLVKRTGEKVFLECVQDMDHENMFWYRQDPGLGLRLIYFSYDVKMKEKGDIPEGYSVSREKKERFSLILESASTNQTSMYLCASMFAGQLTYEQYFGPGTRLTVT.

This chain connects TRBV10-3 to TRBJ2-5; TRBD2 is a possible D gene (6 bases). This CDR3 spans 13 amino acids. Per the germline V gene, CDR1 is ENHRY and CDR2 is SYGVKD. V shed 6 bases and J shed 5 bases, with 13 bases lying between them. CDR3: CAIRGSGVETQYF. The DNA for the CDR3 is TGTGCCATCAGGGGATCGGGGGTTGAGACCCAGTACTTC.

This clonotype was recorded a few times. This chain uses TRBV20-1 with TRBJ1-6; 9 bases match TRBD1. With V trimmed by 3 bases and J by 1 base, 10 bases remained unmatched. CDR1 and CDR2 (germline): DFQATT, SNEGSKA (reference sequence). This CDR3 is built from 18 residues. In DNA form, the CDR3 reads TGCAGTGCTAGGGGAGCGGGACAGGGTTTATCCTATAATTCACCCCTCCACTTT. Protein product: CSARGAGQGLSYNSPLHF.

This clonotype has only a few counts. Germline and junction disagree at one end, which may indicate a read error. The CDR3 bases are TGTGCCAGCAGCGTCCTCCACTTC. As protein: CASSVLHF. The V gene is TRBV9, the J gene TRBJ2-1; D remains unclear. Germline V lookup: CDR1 SGDLS, CDR2 YYNGEE. The CDR3 extends over 8 amino acids.

The chain combines TRBV18 with TRBJ2-5; D gene unclear. Trimming stripped 0 bases from V and 4 bases from J, with 9 bases between. CDR3 length equals 14 residues. In germline, CDR1 is KGHSH, CDR2 LQKENI. The CDR3 nucleotides read TGTGCCAGCTCACCACCAGCATCCGGAGAGACCCAGTACTTC. Translation: CASSPPASGETQYF.

The chain recombines TRBV18 with TRBJ2-7; no reliable D call. Per the germline V gene, CDR1 is KGHSH and CDR2 is LQKENI. The CDR3 length is 12 residues. Deletions cut 3 bases from V and 5 bases from J, with 8 bases between. CDR3 amino acids: CASSPGRDEQYF. In nucleotides, the CDR3 is TGTGCCAGCTCACCGGGTCGCGACGAGCAGTACTTC.